Listed below are T cell receptor beta chains from one sample, sequenced in a study of response to subunit inactivated influenza vaccine. TCRdb recomputed calls from the RT-PCR reads with MiXCR, one row per CDR3 protein. The repertoire includes 800,000 to 1,000,000 distinct CDR3 sequences, 21% of them detected once, and roughly a tenth sits in the top ten. Sample: PBMCs from blood, taken roughly 5 days after vaccination. These receptors were taken from a man over 45 who received an inactivated influenza vaccine. Both conserved end residues are trimmed from each CDR3.

J gene	V gene	CDR3 protein
TRBJ2-5	TRBV20-1	SASRGWGETQY
TRBJ1-6	TRBV7-8	ASSAGTVSPLH
TRBJ2-2	TRBV7-6	ASSLAGYAGELF
TRBJ2-5	TRBV20-1	SARDRGGRGETQY
TRBJ2-7	TRBV27	ASSLGNTYEQY
TRBJ2-2	TRBV20-1	SARGWTPNTGELF
TRBJ1-1	TRBV3-1	ASSLRGNLMNTEAF
TRBJ2-3	TRBV29-1	SVKTRGMGDTQY
TRBJ2-3	TRBV7-6	ASSLPGRAFGTDTQY
TRBJ1-1	TRBV28	ASSLTELSEAF
TRBJ2-1	TRBV25-1	ASSEGLAYNEQF
TRBJ1-5	TRBV20-1	SASETGGQPQH
TRBJ2-7	TRBV28	ASSELGGTYEQY
TRBJ2-4	TRBV20-1	SATDRAKNIQY
TRBJ1-2	TRBV5-1	ASSTGQGSIYGYT
TRBJ2-1	TRBV7-2	ASSLMGQKANEQF
TRBJ1-2	TRBV11-2	ASSFGGTYGYT
TRBJ1-6	TRBV4-2	ASSQYKAGDNSPLH
TRBJ2-2	TRBV27	AIPTGELF
TRBJ1-5	TRBV11-2	ASSSQGSSNQPQH
TRBJ2-5	TRBV10-3	AISDVSQETQY
TRBJ2-7	TRBV2	ASTAQGGYEQY
TRBJ2-2	TRBV9	ASSPTGSGKTGELF
TRBJ2-7	TRBV20-1	SAFRGAIVEQY
TRBJ1-1	TRBV28	ASSLWGMGTEAF
TRBJ2-3	TRBV30	AWSGNINTDTQY
TRBJ1-2	TRBV6-5	ASSSNSGTGVGGYT
TRBJ2-7	TRBV27	ASSKGAFYEQY
TRBJ1-2	TRBV25-1	ASRAGGRRLGNYGYT
TRBJ2-3	TRBV11-2	ASSRAWALGTDTQY
TRBJ2-3	TRBV7-2	ASSLDGTSGHTQY
TRBJ2-7	TRBV28	ASSSPPAGDYEQY
TRBJ2-2	TRBV7-8	ASSLRLAGLTGELF
TRBJ2-3	TRBV10-3	AISESTGDTQY
TRBJ2-5	TRBV6-1	ASETSPQGQQETQY
TRBJ1-1	TRBV29-1	SVEVNTNTEAF
TRBJ1-1	TRBV29-1	SVEGQGAGNTEAF
TRBJ1-5	TRBV10-3	AISGISQGQPQH
TRBJ1-5	TRBV5-1	ASSLVGEGQPQH
TRBJ2-5	TRBV6-1	ASRGLLQETQY
TRBJ2-7	TRBV20-1	SAREVRTSGEQY
TRBJ2-4	TRBV4-2	ASSPRDSPKNIQY
TRBJ2-7	TRBV5-1	ASKRTTGLRDEQY
TRBJ2-1	TRBV24-1	ATSSSRPQFEQF
TRBJ1-5	TRBV6-1	ASSPGQGDQPQH
TRBJ2-5	TRBV20-1	SAREGWVAGYYQETQY
TRBJ2-5	TRBV5-1	ASSLGHQQETQY
TRBJ2-2	TRBV24-1	ATSDLRRDRAGGTGELF
TRBJ2-7	TRBV20-1	SARDPGLAARPQY
TRBJ2-7	TRBV21-1	ASSKDRGPLWYEQY
TRBJ2-1	TRBV27	ASSLGLVGNEQF
TRBJ1-3	TRBV5-6	ASSVSGGSSGNTIY
TRBJ2-7	TRBV28	ASSFLGSAYEQY
TRBJ2-1	TRBV20-1	SARDRGLDEQF
TRBJ2-3	TRBV7-6	ASSLGVGHTDTQY
TRBJ2-1	TRBV7-6	ASSEVGVPEVGHSYNEQF
TRBJ2-2	TRBV7-6	ASSPWTAPGELF
TRBJ2-1	TRBV20-1	SATRPSYEQF
TRBJ2-4	TRBV12-3/TRBV12-4	ASSLNTENIQY
TRBJ2-2	TRBV3-1	ASSYDSGELF